The 22 T cell receptor beta chains below all came from one sample that was sequenced in a study of T-cell reconstitution after alpha-beta-depleted transplantation in children. Using unique molecular identifiers, the investigators prepared the TCRbeta library. TCRdb re-analysed the PCR reads in MiXCR, keeping a single row per CDR3 protein. The sample has approximately 490,000 distinct CDR3 sequences; 10% to 13% are singletons. The specimen was PBMCs, collected before TCRalphabeta/CD19-depleted stem cell transplant. All receptors come from a child aged 2-15 years with inherited bone marrow failure, due to receive a stem cell transplant.

The chain uses TRBV13 and TRBJ2-1, with D perhaps matching TRBD2 (5 bases). V lost 3 bases and J lost 4, with 19 bases in between. The germline gives CDR1 PRHDT, CDR2 FYEKMQ (reference sequence). The CDR3 covers 17 residues. This chain's CDR3 is CASSFWFSSGGYNEQFF. The CDR3, as DNA: TGTGCCAGCAGCTTCTGGTTCTCTTCTGGCGGGTACAATGAGCAGTTCTTC.

J is TRBJ1-1 and V is TRBV29-1; no clear D. Per the germline V gene, CDR1 is SQVTM and CDR2 is ANQGSEA. The CDR3 runs to 13 residues. The V gene lost 2 bases and the J gene lost 4 bases, with 11 bases spanning the gap. CDR3 loop: CSVEKAAGTEAFF. The DNA of the CDR3 is TGCAGCGTTGAAAAGGCGGCGGGCACTGAAGCTTTCTTT.

This clonotype was counted at least ten times. The chain is built from TRBV7-2 and TRBJ2-2; possible D gene TRBD1, 5 bases. Germline assignment: CDR1 SGHTA and CDR2 FQGNSA. The CDR3 contains 14 residues. The V end was cut by 5 bases, the J end by 2 bases, with 9 bases between. The CDR3 loop is CASSPTVNTGELFF. CDR3 nucleotides: TGTGCCAGCAGCCCGACAGTTAACACCGGGGAGCTGTTTTTT.

This clonotype was detected ten times or more. The rearrangement links TRBV29-1 to TRBJ2-1, with a weak D call TRBD1 (6 bases). V shed 4 bases and J shed 2 bases, with 15 bases lying between them. This CDR3 is 15 amino acids long. CDR1 is SQVTM, CDR2 ANQGSEA, per germline. This chain's CDR3 is CSVVGHITAYNEQFF. CDR3 in DNA: TGCAGCGTTGTGGGACACATCACCGCCTACAATGAGCAGTTCTTC.

This clonotype was observed a few times. The chain couples TRBV19 to TRBJ2-1, with 8 bases that match TRBD2. CDR1 LNHDA and CDR2 SQIVND come from the germline V gene (reference sequence). The CDR3 covers 9 residues. Here the CDR3 reads CAAGGEQFF. The CDR3, as DNA: TGTGCGGCGGGGGGTGAGCAGTTCTTC.

This clonotype came up many times. V is TRBV7-2 and J is TRBJ2-1; unclear D gene. With 1 base removed from V and 8 bases from J, the gap between germline ends came to 6 bases. CDR1 and CDR2 (germline): SGHTA, FQGNSA. The CDR3 has 12 residues. CDR3: CASSLVGYEQFF. CDR3 nucleotide sequence: TGTGCCAGCAGCTTAGTCGGGTATGAGCAGTTCTTC.

This clonotype came up a few times. This chain connects TRBV27 to TRBJ2-6, with a possible D match to TRBD2 (5 bases). This CDR3 region has 17 residues. V lost 4 bases and J lost 4, with 17 bases in between. CDR1 is MNHEY and CDR2 is SMNVEV in the germline V gene (reference sequence). For the CDR3, the DNA is TGTGCCAGCAGTTCCTTGGACTCTGTGAGGGGGGCCAACGTCCTGACTTTC. Residues: CASSSLDSVRGANVLTF.

This clonotype has ten or more counts. This chain uses TRBV7-2 with TRBJ2-7; possibly TRBD1 for D (6 bases). V was pared by 11 bases and J by 4 bases, with 18 bases between. From germline, CDR1 is SGHTA and CDR2 FQGNSA. This CDR3 contains 13 residues. CDR3 residues: CALPPGAAYEQYF. Here the CDR3 DNA reads TGTGCCCTCCCCCCAGGGGCTGCTTACGAGCAGTACTTC.

This clonotype appeared many times. The rearrangement links TRBV7-2 to TRBJ2-1; 8 positions agree with TRBD2. The CDR3 extends over 17 amino acids. The germline gives CDR1 SGHTA, CDR2 FQGNSA. J was trimmed by 0 bases and V by 3 bases; bases with no gene match: 7. The CDR3 nucleotides read TGTGCCAGCAGCTTCGGTAGCGGGACCAGCTCCTACAATGAGCAGTTCTTC. It is translated as CASSFGSGTSSYNEQFF.

About this clonotype: Just one base apart from a much larger clone, this may be a read error. The chain employs TRBV28 and TRBJ2-7; tentatively, D is TRBD1 (5 bases). Germline V lookup: CDR1 MDHEN, CDR2 SYDVKM. The CDR3 runs to 10 residues. V dropped 2 bases and J dropped 9 bases, with 5 bases sitting between them. In DNA, the CDR3 is TGTGCCAGCAGTTTAAGGGGGCAGTACTTC. Residues: CASSLRGQYF.

This clonotype occurred many times. The chain joins TRBV20-1 to TRBJ1-2; D is ambiguous. V lost 0 bases to trimming and J lost 5 bases, with 10 bases between them. CDR1 is DFQATT and CDR2 is SNEGSKA in the germline V gene (reference sequence). This CDR3 contains 13 residues. CDR3 residues: CSARDPVTYGYTF. In DNA form, the CDR3 reads TGCAGTGCTAGAGATCCAGTGACATATGGCTACACCTTC.

V is TRBV6-4 and J is TRBJ2-3; the D gene could be TRBD1 or TRBD2 (6 bases each). Trimming pared 1 base from V and 2 bases from J, leaving 10 bases between. In germline, CDR1 is MRHNA, CDR2 SNTAGT. This CDR3 spans 15 amino acids. CDR3 DNA sequence: TGTGCCAGCAGTGACTGGGGGGCGACCACAGATACGCAGTATTTT. Its protein is CASSDWGATTDTQYF.

About this clonotype itself: This may stem from a read error, because a much larger clone lies one nucleotide away. The chain couples TRBV4-3 to TRBJ1-1; TRBD1 matches 7 bases. The CDR3 is 15 amino acids. Germline CDR1 is LGHNA and CDR2 is YSLEER. CDR3 region: CAGSQDGRGDTEAFF. The CDR3 nucleotides read TGCGCCGGCAGCCAAGACGGCAGGGGGGACACTGAAGCTTTCTTT.

Remarks on this clonotype: One end of the junction does not line up with germline, which may come from a read error. The gene calls are TRBV20-1 and TRBJ2-1; TRBD2 matches 7 bases. The CDR3 loop spans 16 amino acids. Germline-derived CDR1 and CDR2 are DFQATT and SNEGSKA (reference sequence). The CDR3 protein is CSARDLAERSSNEQFF. CDR3 DNA: TGCAGTGCTAGGGACCTAGCGGAACGTTCCTCCAATGAGCAGTTCTTC.

The chain links TRBV14 to TRBJ2-3; D is undetermined. This CDR3 region has 13 residues. V was cut by 5 bases and J by 8 bases, with 14 bases left in between. Germline V lookup: CDR1 SGHDN, CDR2 FVKESK. The CDR3 loop reads CASSSDPSSTQYF. The CDR3 coding sequence is TGTGCCAGCAGCTCGGACCCGTCCTCTACGCAGTATTTT.

In this sample, this clonotype turned up many times. This chain links TRBV5-1 with TRBJ2-7, with 11 nucleotides matching TRBD1. The V and J ends lost 4 bases and 5 bases, in that order; junction bases with no gene match: 5. Germline lookup yields CDR1 SGHRS and CDR2 YFSETQ. The CDR3 has 14 residues. CDR3 DNA sequence: TGCGCCAGCAGCCCCGGACAGGGGGCCGACGAGCAGTACTTC. Its protein product is CASSPGQGADEQYF.

This clonotype was recorded many times. The chain recombines TRBV5-5 with TRBJ2-7; weak D call: TRBD1 (6 bases). CDR3 size: 13 residues. Trimming removed 4 bases from V and 2 bases from J, with 10 bases in between. Germline CDR1 and CDR2: SGHKS and YYEKEE (reference sequence). The CDR3 DNA reads as TGTGCCAGCAGCAATTCAGGGGCCTACGAGCAGTACTTC. Its protein product is CASSNSGAYEQYF.

This clonotype appeared many times. The J gene is TRBJ2-1, the V gene TRBV20-1; 9 nucleotides agree with TRBD2. This CDR3 is 18 amino acids long. Germline-derived CDR1 and CDR2 are DFQATT and SNEGSKA (reference sequence). V lost 0 bases to trimming and J lost 2 bases; unmatched junction nucleotides: 11. The CDR3 protein is CSARDYGSGSLTYNEQFF. CDR3 DNA: TGCAGTGCTAGAGATTATGGTAGCGGGAGCTTAACCTACAATGAGCAGTTCTTC.

This clonotype was picked up many times. V usage is TRBV4-1 and J usage is TRBJ1-1; TRBD1 agrees at 11 bases. With V trimmed by 5 bases and J by 4 bases, 9 bases remained unmatched. The CDR3 length is 16 residues. Germline-derived CDR1 and CDR2 are MGHRA and YSYEKL. CDR3 residues: CASSYGQGAGGTEAFF. CDR3 nucleotide sequence: TGCGCCAGCAGCTATGGACAGGGGGCCGGAGGCACTGAAGCTTTCTTT.

This clonotype was recorded many times. The V and J genes are TRBV19 and TRBJ1-1; 8 positions agree with TRBD1. This CDR3 comprises 14 residues. Germline V gene lookup returns CDR1 LNHDA and CDR2 SQIVND (reference sequence). The trim removed 7 bases at V and 3 bases at J, leaving 7 bases unmatched. CDR3 bases: TGTGCCAGTACTACCCAGGGGGCCCACACTGAAGCTTTCTTT. Its protein product is CASTTQGAHTEAFF.

This clonotype was counted ten times or more. This chain links TRBV12-3 or TRBV12-4 with TRBJ2-1; D gene ambiguous. Trimming took 8 bases from V and 0 from J, leaving 17 bases between them. This CDR3 is built from 16 residues. CDR3 bases: TGTGCCAGCCGACGCTGGCCCTCCAGCTCCTACAATGAGCAGTTCTTC. Residues: CASRRWPSSSYNEQFF.

This clonotype was observed at least ten times. The chain joins TRBV29-1 to TRBJ1-1, with D perhaps TRBD1 (5 bases). Germline V gives CDR1 SQVTM, CDR2 ANQGSEA. V lost 1 base, J lost 6 bases, and 9 bases lay in between. The CDR3 is 12 amino acids. The CDR3 loop is CSVEVDSSEAFF. The DNA for the CDR3 is TGCAGCGTTGAAGTAGACAGTTCTGAAGCTTTCTTT.